This TCR beta chain was profiled in a study of beta chain features in type 1 diabetes. Study details: The study found patients and healthy donors alike in age, gender and cell yields. General observations from the study: In all four CD4+ subsets, TCRB CDR3 length was significantly, moderately reduced in type 1 diabetes. The naive, central memory and Treg TCRB repertoires looked more alike in patients than they did in healthy donors.

A sort by CD45RO/CCR7/CD25/CD127/CD95/CD27 yielded CD4+ naive, central memory, regulatory and stem cell-like memory cells. All of the sorted populations showed purity greater than 95%. Since all of the isolated RNA was reverse transcribed, expressed TCRB transcripts were what got sequenced. Only in-frame clones appear in the TCRdb table, and some are missing; sequencing was by immunoSEQ multiplex PCR. The table records 140,000 or so clones, 13% of them present only once. Turning to this clone: Its matching antigen is unknown.

The receptor's source is a young man with type 1 diabetes. The sequenced sample was central memory CD4+ T cells from blood.

Written as DNA, the CDR3 is TGTGCCTGGAGTGCTCTGGGGGGGTTCGAGACCCAGTACTTC. It is translated as CAWSALGGFETQYF. The chain has TRBV30 and TRBJ2-5; 7 positions agree with TRBD2. Trimming at V came to 1 base and at J to 5 bases, leaving 7 bases not matched to a gene. The CDR3 is 14 residues long. Germline loops: CDR1 GTSNPN, CDR2 SVGIG (reference sequence).